This passage covers 11 T cell receptor beta chains from one sample sequenced in a study of blood T cell repertoires in COVID-19. Sequencing was performed with immunoSEQ multiplex PCR; in TCRdb, only in-frame clones are kept and a portion is missing. The table includes over 250,000 clones, 90% detected once. The sequencing input was PBMCs or T cells enriched from blood (not recorded which). The receptors here all came from a woman under 40 who had recovered from COVID-19.

The V and J genes are TRBV7-2 and TRBJ2-3; 12 positions match TRBD2. CDR1 is SGHTA and CDR2 is FQGNSA in the germline V gene. The CDR3 sequence is 18 residues long. V dropped 3 bases and J dropped 2; count of bases not matched to a gene: 9. The DNA of the CDR3 is TGTGCCAGCAGCTTGACTTTATGGACTAGCGGGAACACAGATACGCAGTATTTT. As protein: CASSLTLWTSGNTDTQYF.

As regards this clone: A read error may account for a junction end that differs from germline. The V call is TRBV6-2 or TRBV6-3, the J call TRBJ2-1; perhaps TRBD2 as D (5 bases). Germline lookup yields CDR1 MNHEY and CDR2 SVGEGT. The CDR3 extends over 15 amino acids. CDR3 in DNA: TGTGCCAGCACTTACGGAGGAGAACAGTACAATGAGCAGTTCTTC. Translated, it gives CASTYGGEQYNEQFF.

This clone was counted a single time. The chain combines TRBV6-2 or TRBV6-3 with TRBJ1-5; a weak D match, TRBD1 (5 bases). CDR1 is MNHEY and CDR2 is SVGEGT in the germline V gene. The CDR3 length is 17 residues. The germline V and J ends were trimmed by 0 bases and 3 bases, with 15 bases remaining between them. The CDR3 region is CASSYSVGGSDNQPQHF. The DNA of the CDR3 is TGTGCCAGCAGTTACTCGGTGGGGGGTAGCGACAATCAGCCCCAGCATTTT.

For this clone: Other DNA sequences of this sample code for an identical CDR3. This chain connects TRBV30 to TRBJ1-2; tentative D call: TRBD1 (5 bases). Per germline, CDR1 GTSNPN and CDR2 SVGIG (reference sequence). The CDR3 loop spans 13 amino acids. The V gene lost 1 base and the J gene lost 4 bases, with 10 bases spanning the gap. The CDR3 DNA reads as TGTGCCTGGAGTGCCCAGGGCGGCTATGGCTACACCTTC. Its protein product is CAWSAQGGYGYTF.

This clone was detected only a few times. J is TRBJ1-2 and V is TRBV7-2; D ambiguous. Trimming left V 6 bases short and J 3 bases short, with 17 bases between. Germline lookup yields CDR1 SGHTA and CDR2 FQGNSA. The CDR3 totals 15 residues. Here the CDR3 reads CASSSLSGEYYGYTF. In nucleotides, the CDR3 is TGTGCCAGCAGTTCCCTCTCGGGAGAATACTATGGCTACACCTTC.

J is TRBJ2-7 and V is TRBV29-1, with 7 positions matching TRBD1. The CDR3 sequence is 13 residues long. The trim removed 5 bases at V and 2 bases at J, leaving 6 bases unmatched. Looked up from germline, CDR1 is SQVTM and CDR2 is ANQGSEA. For the CDR3, the DNA is TGCAGCGTTCCGGGACAGAGGCCCTACGAGCAGTACTTC. Its translation is CSVPGQRPYEQYF.

V and J are TRBV11-3 and TRBJ1-1; D call uncertain. This CDR3 is 13 amino acids long. The V gene's germline CDR1 is SGHNT and CDR2 YENEEA. V was clipped by 2 bases and J by 0 bases, with 4 bases between them. CDR3 sequence: CASSLSMNTEAFF. The CDR3 DNA sequence: TGTGCCAGCAGCTTATCCATGAACACTGAAGCTTTCTTT.

CDR3 in amino acids: CASTAAGGRTEAFF. CDR3 DNA sequence: TGTGCCAGCACAGCGGCGGGGGGAAGGACTGAAGCTTTCTTT. V gene TRBV28 combines with J gene TRBJ1-1; possibly TRBD1 for D (5 bases). From germline, CDR1 is MDHEN and CDR2 SYDVKM. The CDR3 length is 14 residues. Trimming left V 7 bases short and J 5 bases short, with 17 bases between. Full variable domain (remainder filled in from reference TRBV28 and TRBJ1-1): DVKVTQSSRYLVKRTGEKVFLECVQDMDHENMFWYRQDPGLGLRLIYFSYDVKMKEKGDIPEGYSVSREKKERFSLILESASTNQTSMYLCASTAAGGRTEAFFGQGTRLTVV.

The chain couples TRBV18 to TRBJ1-1, with D uncertain. The ends were cut back, 3 bases at V and 1 base at J, with 9 bases in the middle. The germline V gene has CDR1 KGHSH and CDR2 LQKENI. This CDR3 has 14 amino acids. CDR3 residues: CASSPSTPNTEAFF. CDR3 coding DNA: TGTGCCAGCTCACCTTCGACACCGAACACTGAAGCTTTCTTT.

The V call is TRBV15, the J call TRBJ2-5; D is ambiguous. The germline V gene has CDR1 LNHNV and CDR2 YYDKDF (reference sequence). V was pared by 0 bases and J by 2 bases, with 13 bases between. The CDR3 consists of 16 residues. The CDR3 region is CATSRDRVSRQETQYF. Written as DNA, the CDR3 is TGTGCCACCAGCAGAGATCGGGTTAGCCGACAAGAGACCCAGTACTTC.

The chain uses TRBV28 and TRBJ1-2; D unresolved. Between the trimmed V and J ends, which lost 11 bases and 7 bases, there was a span of 14 bases. In germline, CDR1 is MDHEN, CDR2 SYDVKM. This CDR3 has 11 residues. This chain's CDR3 is CAVGEGAGYTF. The CDR3 coding sequence is TGTGCCGTGGGCGAGGGCGCTGGCTACACCTTC.